These T cell receptor beta chains were read from a single sample in a study of human T cells and chemical hapten exposure. TCRdb fed the RACE reads into MiXCR, producing one record per CDR3 protein. The sample has under 300,000 distinct CDR3 sequences, approximately 7.5% seen once; the top ten hold about 1.1%. Source: whole blood, taken in connection with sensitization to the hapten diphenylcyclopropenone (DPC). These receptors came from a young man with alopecia areata. Some clones in this sample may be carry-over from other donors' samples. Each CDR3 is given with its conserved first and last residue. D genes are given only for firm matches. Rows give clone size only sometimes, using once, few, many, or a class for an expanded clone.

J: TRBJ2-3; V: TRBV20-1; D: TRBD2; size: NA; CDR3: CSAREIGGGEVDTQYF; DNA: TGCAGTGCTAGAGAAATAGGCGGGGGGGAAGTAGATACGCAGTATTTT
J: TRBJ2-1; V: TRBV20-1; D: NA; size: NA; CDR3: CSARPRPIRSYNEQFF; DNA: TGCAGTGCTAGACCCCGGCCCATCCGCTCCTACAATGAGCAGTTCTTC
J: TRBJ2-5; V: TRBV10-3; D: NA; size: few; CDR3: CAISEPRGPHPKTQYF; DNA: TGTGCCATCAGTGAGCCGCGGGGGCCCCACCCCAAGACCCAGTACTTC
J: TRBJ2-3; V: TRBV14; D: NA; size: few; CDR3: CASSQLPRGVEADTQYF; DNA: TGTGCCAGCAGCCAATTACCTAGGGGGGTGGAAGCAGATACGCAGTATTTT
J: TRBJ2-2; V: TRBV3-1; D: NA; size: NA; CDR3: CASSQVHSRDGELFF; DNA: TGTGCCAGCAGCCAAGTTCACAGTAGAGACGGGGAGCTGTTTTTT
J: TRBJ1-1; V: TRBV7-3; D: NA; size: many; CDR3: CASSATGYTEAFF; DNA: TGTGCCAGCAGCGCAACAGGGTACACTGAAGCTTTCTTT
J: TRBJ1-3; V: TRBV9; D: TRBD1; size: few; CDR3: CASSSGTGGFGNTIYF; DNA: TGTGCCAGCAGCTCCGGGACAGGGGGCTTCGGAAACACCATATATTTT
J: TRBJ2-7; V: TRBV27; D: NA; size: few; CDR3: CASSLSGRHEQYF; DNA: TGTGCCAGCAGTTTATCGGGGAGGCACGAGCAGTACTTC
J: TRBJ1-6; V: TRBV12-3/TRBV12-4; D: TRBD1; size: few; CDR3: CASSSGPGTGISSYNSPLHF; DNA: TGTGCCAGCAGTTCCGGTCCCGGGACAGGGATCAGCTCCTATAATTCACCCCTCCACTTT
J: TRBJ1-5; V: TRBV2; D: NA; size: NA; CDR3: CASRDGSNQPQHF; DNA: TGTGCCAGCAGGGACGGGAGCAATCAGCCCCAGCATTTT
J: TRBJ2-1; V: TRBV29-1; D: NA; size: few; CDR3: CSVRVTGSLYNEQFF; DNA: TGCAGCGTCAGAGTGACAGGTTCCCTTTACAATGAGCAGTTCTTC
J: TRBJ1-5; V: TRBV20-1; D: NA; size: NA; CDR3: CSARADRGNQPQHF; DNA: TGCAGTGCTAGGGCCGACAGAGGCAATCAGCCCCAGCATTTT
J: TRBJ1-1; V: TRBV3-1; D: NA; size: many; CDR3: CASSRPTGTEAFF; DNA: TGTGCCAGCAGCCGACCGACGGGAACTGAAGCTTTCTTT
J: TRBJ2-5; V: TRBV5-1; D: NA; size: NA; CDR3: CASSLTYQETQYF; DNA: TGCGCCAGCAGCTTGACTTACCAAGAGACCCAGTACTTC
J: TRBJ1-1; V: TRBV29-1; D: NA; size: NA; CDR3: CSAGGTEAFF; DNA: TGCAGCGCTGGGGGGACTGAAGCTTTCTTT
J: TRBJ2-3; V: TRBV28; D: NA; size: many; CDR3: CASSSSRYTQYF; DNA: TGTGCCAGCAGTTCGTCACGATATACGCAGTATTTT
J: TRBJ1-3; V: TRBV9; D: NA; size: many; CDR3: CASSPWGSSGNTIYF; DNA: TGTGCCAGCAGCCCATGGGGGTCATCTGGAAACACCATATATTTT
J: TRBJ1-2; V: TRBV29-1; D: NA; size: NA; CDR3: CSVSPGANYGYTF; DNA: TGCAGCGTTTCCCCAGGGGCGAACTATGGCTACACCTTC
J: TRBJ2-2; V: TRBV10-3; D: TRBD1; size: NA; CDR3: CATTGGPGELFF; DNA: TGTGCCACGACAGGGGGCCCCGGGGAGCTGTTTTTT
J: TRBJ2-1; V: TRBV11-2; D: TRBD2; size: few; CDR3: CASTRLVSGGFNEQFF; DNA: TGTGCCAGCACCCGTCTCGTCAGCGGGGGGTTCAATGAGCAGTTCTTC
J: TRBJ2-7; V: TRBV29-1; D: NA; size: many; CDR3: CSVEGQGTPYEQYF; DNA: TGCAGCGTTGAAGGTCAGGGAACACCTTACGAGCAGTACTTC
J: TRBJ1-1; V: TRBV6-2/TRBV6-3; D: NA; size: NA; CDR3: CASTWGRLYMNTEAFF; DNA: TGTGCCAGCACCTGGGGGCGGCTTTACATGAACACTGAAGCTTTCTTT
J: TRBJ1-2; V: TRBV7-2; D: NA; size: NA; CDR3: CASSLSPADRYTF; DNA: TGTGCCAGCAGCTTATCACCCGCGGACCGCTACACCTTC
J: TRBJ1-2; V: TRBV12-3/TRBV12-4; D: NA; size: few; CDR3: CASSLAGGSTNYGYTF; DNA: TGTGCCAGCAGTTTAGCCGGGGGCAGCACTAACTATGGCTACACCTTC
J: TRBJ1-6; V: TRBV28; D: TRBD1; size: many; CDR3: CASSYAGTGNSPLHF; DNA: TGTGCCAGCAGTTACGCCGGGACAGGGAATTCACCCCTCCACTTT
J: TRBJ1-5; V: TRBV20-1; D: TRBD1; size: few; CDR3: CSAGWTGRYSNQPQHF; DNA: TGCAGTGCGGGATGGACAGGACGATATAGCAATCAGCCCCAGCATTTT
J: TRBJ1-6; V: TRBV18; D: NA; size: few; CDR3: CASSPLSRATGSPLHF; DNA: TGTGCCAGCTCACCATTATCCCGGGCTACGGGATCACCCCTCCACTTT
J: TRBJ1-2; V: TRBV6-2/TRBV6-3; D: NA; size: many; CDR3: CASSYVDRNYGYTF; DNA: TGTGCCAGCAGTTACGTCGACAGGAACTATGGCTACACCTTC
J: TRBJ1-1; V: TRBV27; D: NA; size: few; CDR3: CASQIATGNTEAFF; DNA: TGTGCCAGCCAAATTGCAACTGGGAACACTGAAGCTTTCTTT
J: TRBJ2-7; V: TRBV18; D: NA; size: NA; CDR3: CASSPDGSYEQYF; DNA: TGTGCCAGCTCACCGGACGGATCCTACGAGCAGTACTTC
J: TRBJ1-4; V: TRBV6-5; D: NA; size: few; CDR3: CASSYRVAGEKLFF; DNA: TGTGCCAGCAGTTACAGGGTCGCGGGTGAAAAACTGTTTTTT
J: TRBJ1-5; V: TRBV6-2/TRBV6-3; D: NA; size: NA; CDR3: CASNRGSINQPQHF; DNA: TGTGCCAGCAACCGCGGGAGTATCAATCAGCCCCAGCATTTT
J: TRBJ1-2; V: TRBV28; D: TRBD1; size: few; CDR3: CASSGPPRTGGGIRGYTF; DNA: TGTGCCAGCAGTGGCCCCCCTCGGACAGGCGGCGGGATACGAGGCTACACCTTC
J: TRBJ1-2; V: TRBV4-3; D: NA; size: few; CDR3: CASSQDPANYGYTF; DNA: TGCGCCAGCAGCCAAGATCCAGCCAACTATGGCTACACCTTC
J: TRBJ2-1; V: TRBV7-8; D: TRBD2; size: few; CDR3: CASSFRLAGYNEQFF; DNA: TGTGCCAGCAGCTTTCGGCTAGCGGGGTACAATGAGCAGTTCTTC
J: TRBJ1-5; V: TRBV6-2/TRBV6-3; D: NA; size: many; CDR3: CASSWPTGQPQHF; DNA: TGTGCCAGCAGTTGGCCCACCGGGCAGCCCCAGCATTTT
J: TRBJ1-1; V: TRBV6-4; D: NA; size: NA; CDR3: CASSAHPGRNTEAFF; DNA: TGTGCCAGCAGTGCCCATCCAGGCCGGAACACTGAAGCTTTCTTT
J: TRBJ1-5; V: TRBV20-1; D: NA; size: few; CDR3: CSARDYQTGHSNQPQHF; DNA: TGCAGTGCTAGAGATTATCAAACAGGGCATAGCAATCAGCCCCAGCATTTT
J: TRBJ2-3; V: TRBV6-2/TRBV6-3; D: TRBD2; size: NA; CDR3: CASSYSTSGDTDTQYF; DNA: TGTGCCAGCAGTTACTCGACTAGCGGGGACACAGATACGCAGTATTTT
J: TRBJ1-1; V: TRBV29-1; D: NA; size: NA; CDR3: CSVMGLNTEAFF; DNA: TGCAGCGTCATGGGGCTGAACACTGAAGCTTTCTTT
J: TRBJ2-4; V: TRBV20-1; D: NA; size: many; CDR3: CSAWDFGEENIQYF; DNA: TGCAGTGCTTGGGACTTTGGGGAAGAGAACATTCAGTACTTC
J: TRBJ2-3; V: TRBV7-2; D: NA; size: NA; CDR3: CASSSQRSTDTQYF; DNA: TGTGCCAGCAGCTCCCAACGGAGCACAGATACGCAGTATTTT
J: TRBJ2-5; V: TRBV6-2/TRBV6-3; D: NA; size: NA; CDR3: CASSYLSASGAERETQYF; DNA: TGTGCCAGCAGTTACTTATCCGCGTCGGGGGCGGAACGGGAGACCCAGTACTTC
J: TRBJ1-3; V: TRBV20-1; D: NA; size: NA; CDR3: CSARDRISGNTIYF; DNA: TGCAGTGCTAGAGACAGGATCTCAGGAAACACCATATATTTT
J: TRBJ2-3; V: TRBV29-1; D: TRBD1; size: NA; CDR3: CSVVRDRFFSTDTQYF; DNA: TGCAGCGTTGTTAGGGACAGATTTTTTAGCACAGATACGCAGTATTTT
J: TRBJ1-5; V: TRBV19; D: TRBD1; size: few; CDR3: CASSPGQAWNQPQHF; DNA: TGTGCCAGTAGTCCAGGACAGGCTTGGAATCAGCCCCAGCATTTT
J: TRBJ1-2; V: TRBV5-6; D: NA; size: few; CDR3: CASSLTGPVMGYGYTF; DNA: TGTGCCAGCAGCTTAACAGGGCCCGTAATGGGCTATGGCTACACCTTC
J: TRBJ2-3; V: TRBV18; D: TRBD1; size: NA; CDR3: CASSHRGITDTQYF; DNA: TGTGCCAGCTCTCACAGGGGTATAACAGATACGCAGTATTTT
J: TRBJ2-7; V: TRBV5-1; D: TRBD1; size: NA; CDR3: CASSFHTGGYSYEQYF; DNA: TGCGCCAGCAGCTTTCACACAGGGGGCTACTCCTACGAGCAGTACTTC
J: TRBJ1-1; V: TRBV7-9; D: NA; size: many; CDR3: CASSLDPNTEAFF; DNA: TGTGCCAGCAGCTTGGACCCGAACACTGAAGCTTTCTTT
J: TRBJ2-5; V: TRBV7-2; D: TRBD2; size: many; CDR3: CASGSGGEETQYF; DNA: TGTGCCAGCGGTAGCGGGGGAGAAGAGACCCAGTACTTC
J: TRBJ1-1; V: TRBV7-3; D: NA; size: many; CDR3: CASSPHMNTEAFF; DNA: TGTGCCAGCAGCCCACACATGAACACTGAAGCTTTCTTT
J: TRBJ2-7; V: TRBV27; D: NA; size: NA; CDR3: CASSLGGRGGGHEQYF; DNA: TGTGCCAGCAGTTTAGGAGGCAGGGGAGGTGGCCACGAGCAGTACTTC
J: TRBJ1-2; V: TRBV5-6; D: NA; size: many; CDR3: CASSPDRYYGYTF; DNA: TGTGCCAGCAGCCCCGACAGATACTATGGCTACACCTTC
J: TRBJ2-1; V: TRBV5-1; D: NA; size: many; CDR3: CASSLAWDTLSYNEQFF; DNA: TGCGCCAGCAGCTTGGCCTGGGACACCCTCTCCTACAATGAGCAGTTCTTC